There are many counts of the clone carrying this T cell receptor beta chain. Its antigen is undetermined. The data belong to a study of T cell repertoires in cytomegalovirus infection. Overall study context: Recently identified HLA-C-restricted CMV epitopes were used, and well-studied HLA-B-restricted CMV epitopes were used as well.

TCRdb independently ran MiXCR on the reads; one entry per CDR3 protein. The data show about 830,000 distinct CDR3 sequences, roughly 33% seen once. This CDR3 spans 16 amino acids. The germline gives CDR1 SGHVS, CDR2 FNYEAQ. The J segment lost 7 bases and the V segment lost 5 bases, leaving 13 bases of the junction unmatched. The source material was cultured CD8+ T cells from PBMCs, sampled from culture after CMV antigen stimulation. The receptor comes from a human donor in good health (CMV status not recorded). Some clones in this sample may be carry-over from other donors' samples. V and J are TRBV7-6 and TRBJ2-1, with 8 bases identical to TRBD2. As DNA, the CDR3 is TGTGCCAGCAGCCCCTTCGGGAGCGGGGGTAATAATGAGCAGTTCTTC. The encoded protein is CASSPFGSGGNNEQFF.